This T cell receptor (beta chain) was captured in a study of post-analysis software for immune sequencing data. Study outcomes and limitations: Patients used several TRBV segments, including TRBV5-6, TRBV5-1 and TRBV20-1, more often than controls. F measure showed strong co-clustering of same-batch samples. The normalized Chao1 diversity of multiple sclerosis patients was significantly lower than that of controls.

Remarks on this clonotype: Its antigen is currently unknown.

Built from TCR beta cDNA, the libraries had unique molecular identifiers in them. TCRdb reprocessed the PCR reads via MiXCR and lists one record per CDR3 protein. This repertoire shows some 890,000 distinct CDR3 sequences, 53% found once; its top ten account for approximately 4.2%. This CDR3 region has 14 residues. The V gene lost 7 bases and the J gene lost 0 bases, with 10 bases spanning the gap. Material for sequencing was blood. This sequence originates from a girl between 5 and 17 years old with multiple sclerosis. J is TRBJ1-5 and V is TRBV12-3 or TRBV12-4; D unresolved. The DNA of the CDR3 is TGTGCCAGCACCGGAGGCCTTAGCAATCAGCCCCAGCATTTT. Amino acid sequence: CASTGGLSNQPQHF.